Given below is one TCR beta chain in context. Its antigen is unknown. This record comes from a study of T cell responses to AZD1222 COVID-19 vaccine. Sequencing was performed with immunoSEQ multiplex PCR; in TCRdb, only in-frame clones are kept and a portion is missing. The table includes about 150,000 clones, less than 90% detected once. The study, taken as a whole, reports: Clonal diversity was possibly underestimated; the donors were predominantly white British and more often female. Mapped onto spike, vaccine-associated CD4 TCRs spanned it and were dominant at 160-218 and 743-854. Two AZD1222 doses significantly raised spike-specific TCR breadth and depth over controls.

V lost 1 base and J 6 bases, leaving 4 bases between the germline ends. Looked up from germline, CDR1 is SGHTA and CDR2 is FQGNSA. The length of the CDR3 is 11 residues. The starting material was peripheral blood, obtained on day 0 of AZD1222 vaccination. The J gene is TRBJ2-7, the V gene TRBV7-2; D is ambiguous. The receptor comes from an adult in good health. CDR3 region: CASSLVGEQYF. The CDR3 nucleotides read TGTGCCAGCAGCTTAGTCGGCGAGCAGTACTTC.